This T cell receptor beta chain was recovered during a study of T cells in Graves' hyperthyroidism and ophthalmopathy. Study-level information: Peripheral blood sampling occurred at initial diagnosis, before any treatment.

CDR3 length: 13 amino acids. Germline V CDR1 and CDR2: SNHLY, FYNNEI. Trimming cost V 5 bases and J 3 bases; bases outside gene matches: 3. With a duration under 2 months, the hyperthyroidism was newly diagnosed in patients aged 18 to 65. Amplification yielded TCR beta CDR3 regions, with RNA transcripts as the source. The TCR CDR3 first-round RT-PCR relied on the HTBI primer set. TCRdb redid the calling of the multiplex PCR reads with MiXCR, one entry per CDR3 protein. The profile shows 95,000 to 110,000 distinct CDR3 sequences, about 16% of them singletons. The sample consisted of blood. This chain uses TRBV2 with TRBJ1-1; 7 nucleotides agree with TRBD1. This receptor was taken from a woman aged 50 to 60 with Graves' hyperthyroidism. The CDR3 nucleotides are TGTGCCAGCAGTAGACAGGGTTACACTGAAGCTTTCTTT. Its translation is CASSRQGYTEAFF.